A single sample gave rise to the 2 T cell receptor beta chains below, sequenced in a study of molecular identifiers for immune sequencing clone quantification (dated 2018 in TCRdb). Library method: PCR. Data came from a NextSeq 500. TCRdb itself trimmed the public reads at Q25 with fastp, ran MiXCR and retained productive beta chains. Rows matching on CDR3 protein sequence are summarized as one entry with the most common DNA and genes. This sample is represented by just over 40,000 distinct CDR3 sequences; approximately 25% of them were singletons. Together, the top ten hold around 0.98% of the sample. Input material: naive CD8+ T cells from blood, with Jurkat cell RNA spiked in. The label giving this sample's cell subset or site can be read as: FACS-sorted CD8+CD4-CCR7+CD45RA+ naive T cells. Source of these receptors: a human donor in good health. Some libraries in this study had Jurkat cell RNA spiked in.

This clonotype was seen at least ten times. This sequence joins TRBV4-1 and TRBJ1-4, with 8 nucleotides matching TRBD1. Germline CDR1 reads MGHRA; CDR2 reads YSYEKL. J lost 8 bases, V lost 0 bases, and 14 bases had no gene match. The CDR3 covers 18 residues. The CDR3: CASSQDPAGGAALEKLFF. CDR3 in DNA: TGCGCCAGCAGCCAAGATCCGGCAGGGGGCGCCGCATTGGAAAAACTGTTTTTT.

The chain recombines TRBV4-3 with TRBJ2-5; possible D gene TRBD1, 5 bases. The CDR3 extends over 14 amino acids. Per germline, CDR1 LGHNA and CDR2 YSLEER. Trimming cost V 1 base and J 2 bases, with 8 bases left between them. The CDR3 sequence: CASSQGRTQETQYF. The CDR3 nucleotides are TGCGCCAGCAGCCAAGGTAGGACACAAGAGACCCAGTACTTC.